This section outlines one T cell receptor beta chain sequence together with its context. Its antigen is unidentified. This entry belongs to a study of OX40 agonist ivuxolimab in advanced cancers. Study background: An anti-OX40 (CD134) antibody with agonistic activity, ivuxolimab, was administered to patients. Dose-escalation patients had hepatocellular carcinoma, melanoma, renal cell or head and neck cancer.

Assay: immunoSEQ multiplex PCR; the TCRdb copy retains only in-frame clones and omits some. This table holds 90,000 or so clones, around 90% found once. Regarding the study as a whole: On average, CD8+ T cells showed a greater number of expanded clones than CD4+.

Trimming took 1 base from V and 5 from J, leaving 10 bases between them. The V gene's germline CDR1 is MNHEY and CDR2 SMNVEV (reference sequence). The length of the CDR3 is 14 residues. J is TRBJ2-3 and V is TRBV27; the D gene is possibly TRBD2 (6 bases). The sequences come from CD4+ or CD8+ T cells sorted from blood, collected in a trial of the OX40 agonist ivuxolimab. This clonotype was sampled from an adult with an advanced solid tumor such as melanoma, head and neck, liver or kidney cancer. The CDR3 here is CASSLYRGGDTQYF. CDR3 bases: TGTGCCAGCAGTTTATATAGGGGAGGAGATACGCAGTATTTT.